A selection of T cell receptor beta chains follows, all from one sample in a study of blood T cell repertoires in COVID-19. Generated by immunoSEQ multiplex PCR, the TCRdb table keeps only in-frame clones and is missing some. The table shows about 380,000 clones, with 88% occurring only once. Sequences were obtained from PBMCs or T cells enriched from blood (not recorded which). The receptor set was obtained from a woman under 30 who had recovered from COVID-19. CDR3s leave out the opening cysteine and the closing phenylalanine or tryptophan.

V gene: TRBV27
J gene: TRBJ1-3
CDR3 protein: ASSFGTPGRGNTIY

V gene: TRBV28
J gene: TRBJ2-7
CDR3 protein: ASIDILSTEQY

V gene: TRBV6-1
J gene: TRBJ1-5
CDR3 protein: ASSEALGGQPQH

V gene: TRBV6-2/TRBV6-3
J gene: TRBJ1-5
CDR3 protein: ASSYAGGQPQH

V gene: TRBV9
J gene: TRBJ1-3
CDR3 protein: ASSANTAGTTSGNTIY

V gene: TRBV6-4
J gene: TRBJ1-5
CDR3 protein: ASSDPQIVRSYSNQPQH

V gene: TRBV10-3
J gene: TRBJ1-4
CDR3 protein: AISESRGKGNEKLF

V gene: TRBV19
J gene: TRBJ1-5
CDR3 protein: ASSATGGGQPQH

V gene: TRBV7-9
J gene: TRBJ2-5
CDR3 protein: ASSSASGGFTGETQY

V gene: TRBV7-2
J gene: TRBJ2-3
CDR3 protein: ASSLGGKRSTDTQY

V gene: TRBV5-1
J gene: TRBJ1-4
CDR3 protein: ASSAGQGFEKLF

V gene: TRBV12-5
J gene: TRBJ1-4
CDR3 protein: ASGLNGEGREGEKLF

V gene: TRBV12-5
J gene: TRBJ2-2
CDR3 protein: ASGFPAGGSNTGELF

V gene: TRBV7-9
J gene: TRBJ1-1
CDR3 protein: ASSLGLRGGRPGAF

V gene: TRBV5-1
J gene: TRBJ1-4
CDR3 protein: ATHWGTGGQGEKLF

V gene: TRBV9
J gene: TRBJ1-2
CDR3 protein: ASSATLVGTYGYT

V gene: TRBV24-1
J gene: TRBJ1-2
CDR3 protein: ATSDGSGDARGYT

V gene: TRBV7-2
J gene: TRBJ1-1
CDR3 protein: ASSLFTGGTEAF

V gene: TRBV3-1/TRBV3-2
J gene: TRBJ2-5
CDR3 protein: ASSQDEGQQETQY

V gene: TRBV5-1
J gene: TRBJ1-3
CDR3 protein: ASSLAGETGNTIY

V gene: TRBV7-6
J gene: TRBJ2-5
CDR3 protein: ASSSGLEETQY

V gene: TRBV5-1
J gene: TRBJ2-3
CDR3 protein: ASSLGLAGGPGTDTQY

V gene: TRBV7-2
J gene: TRBJ1-2
CDR3 protein: ASSLSGGWNYGYT

V gene: TRBV29-1
J gene: TRBJ1-2
CDR3 protein: SVPGTGGGYT

V gene: TRBV15
J gene: TRBJ2-1
CDR3 protein: ATSRDRQGSEQF

V gene: TRBV6-5
J gene: TRBJ2-3
CDR3 protein: ATRQGERTDTQY

V gene: TRBV9
J gene: TRBJ2-1
CDR3 protein: ASSVAGTGSYNEQF

V gene: TRBV7-2
J gene: TRBJ1-2
CDR3 protein: ASSQGQGSRYNYGYT

V gene: TRBV9
J gene: TRBJ2-7
CDR3 protein: ASSASGTNLYEQY